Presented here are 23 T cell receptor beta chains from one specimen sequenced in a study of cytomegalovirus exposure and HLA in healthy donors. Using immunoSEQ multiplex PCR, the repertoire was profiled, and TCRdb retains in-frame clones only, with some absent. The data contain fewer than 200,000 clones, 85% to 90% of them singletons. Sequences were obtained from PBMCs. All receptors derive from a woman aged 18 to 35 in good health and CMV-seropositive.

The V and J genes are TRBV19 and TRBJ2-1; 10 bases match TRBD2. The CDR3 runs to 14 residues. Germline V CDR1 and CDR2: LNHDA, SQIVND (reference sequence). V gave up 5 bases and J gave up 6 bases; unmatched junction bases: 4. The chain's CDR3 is CASSQASGGNEQFF. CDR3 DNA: TGTGCCAGTAGTCAGGCTAGCGGGGGCAATGAGCAGTTCTTC.

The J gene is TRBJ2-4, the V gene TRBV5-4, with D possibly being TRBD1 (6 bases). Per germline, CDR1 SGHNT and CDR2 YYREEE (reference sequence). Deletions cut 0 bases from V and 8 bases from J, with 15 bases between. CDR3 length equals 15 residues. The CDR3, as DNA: TGTGCCAGCAGCTTGGGTGGGCAGGGGAGAGACATTCAGTACTTC. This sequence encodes CASSLGGQGRDIQYF.

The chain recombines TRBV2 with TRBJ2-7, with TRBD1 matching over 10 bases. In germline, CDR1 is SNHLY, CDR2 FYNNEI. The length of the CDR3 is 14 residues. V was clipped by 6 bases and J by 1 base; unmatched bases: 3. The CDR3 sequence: CASRRGQGSYEQYF. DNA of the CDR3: TGTGCCAGCAGGAGGGGACAGGGGTCCTACGAGCAGTACTTC. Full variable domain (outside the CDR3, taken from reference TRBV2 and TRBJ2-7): EPEVTQTPSHQVTQMGQEVILRCVPISNHLYFYWYRQILGQKVEFLVSFYNNEISEKSEIFDDQFSVERPDGSNFTLKIRSTKLEDSAMYFCASRRGQGSYEQYFGPGTRLTVT.

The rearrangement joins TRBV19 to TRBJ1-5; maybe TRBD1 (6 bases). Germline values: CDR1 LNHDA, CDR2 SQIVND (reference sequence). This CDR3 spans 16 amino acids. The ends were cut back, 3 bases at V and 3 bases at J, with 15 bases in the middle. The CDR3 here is CASSIRGSFINQPQHF. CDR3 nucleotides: TGTGCCAGTAGTATCAGGGGTTCGTTTATCAATCAGCCCCAGCATTTT.

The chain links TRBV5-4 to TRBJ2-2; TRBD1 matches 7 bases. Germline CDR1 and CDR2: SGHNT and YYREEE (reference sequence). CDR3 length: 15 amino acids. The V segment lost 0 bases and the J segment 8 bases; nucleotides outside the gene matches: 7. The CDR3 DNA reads TGTGCCAGCAGCTTGGATGTGACAGGGCTTGGGGAGCTGTTTTTT. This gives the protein CASSLDVTGLGELFF.

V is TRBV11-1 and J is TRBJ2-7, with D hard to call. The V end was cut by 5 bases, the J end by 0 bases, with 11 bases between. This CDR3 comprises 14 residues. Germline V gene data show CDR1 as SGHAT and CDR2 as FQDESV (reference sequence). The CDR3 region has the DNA TGTGCCAGCAGCCGCGTACAGAGCTCCTACGAGCAGTACTTC. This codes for CASSRVQSSYEQYF.

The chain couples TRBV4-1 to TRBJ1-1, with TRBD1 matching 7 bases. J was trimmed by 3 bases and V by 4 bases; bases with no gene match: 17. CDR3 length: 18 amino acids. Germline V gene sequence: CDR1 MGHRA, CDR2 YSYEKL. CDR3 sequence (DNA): TGCGCCAGCAGCCTCTCCCCTCACAGGGGCGATCTGTACACTGAAGCTTTCTTT. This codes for CASSLSPHRGDLYTEAFF.

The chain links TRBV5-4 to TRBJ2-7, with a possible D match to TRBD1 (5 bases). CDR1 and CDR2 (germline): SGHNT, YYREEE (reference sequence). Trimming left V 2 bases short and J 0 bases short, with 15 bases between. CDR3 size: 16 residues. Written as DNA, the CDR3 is TGTGCCAGCAGCTTTTCAGGGTCGAAAACCTCCTACGAGCAGTACTTC. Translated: CASSFSGSKTSYEQYF.

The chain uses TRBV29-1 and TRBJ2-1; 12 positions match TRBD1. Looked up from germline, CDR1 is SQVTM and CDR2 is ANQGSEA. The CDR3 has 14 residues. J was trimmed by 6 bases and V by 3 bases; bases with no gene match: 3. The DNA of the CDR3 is TGCAGCGTTGAGGGGACAGGGGGCGGCAATGAGCAGTTCTTC. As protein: CSVEGTGGGNEQFF.

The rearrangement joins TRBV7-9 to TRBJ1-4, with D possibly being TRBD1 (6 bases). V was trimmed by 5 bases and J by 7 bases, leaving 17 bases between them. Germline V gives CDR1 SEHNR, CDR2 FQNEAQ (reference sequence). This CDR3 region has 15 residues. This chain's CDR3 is CASSLEGQGVEKLFF. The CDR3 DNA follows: TGTGCCAGCAGCCTTGAGGGACAAGGGGTTGAAAAACTGTTTTTT. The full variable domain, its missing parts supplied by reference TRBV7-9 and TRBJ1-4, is DTGVSQNPRHKITKRGQNVTFRCDPISEHNRLYWYRQTLGQGPEFLTYFQNEAQLEKSRLLSDRFSAERPKGSFSTLEIQRTEQGDSAMYLCASSLEGQGVEKLFFGSGTQLSVL.

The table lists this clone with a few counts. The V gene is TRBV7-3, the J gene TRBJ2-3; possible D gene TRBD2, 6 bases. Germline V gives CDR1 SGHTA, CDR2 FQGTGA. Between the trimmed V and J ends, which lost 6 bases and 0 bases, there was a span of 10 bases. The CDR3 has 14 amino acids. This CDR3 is CASRLRGSTDTQYF. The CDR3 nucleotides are TGTGCCAGCAGATTACGGGGGAGCACAGATACGCAGTATTTT.

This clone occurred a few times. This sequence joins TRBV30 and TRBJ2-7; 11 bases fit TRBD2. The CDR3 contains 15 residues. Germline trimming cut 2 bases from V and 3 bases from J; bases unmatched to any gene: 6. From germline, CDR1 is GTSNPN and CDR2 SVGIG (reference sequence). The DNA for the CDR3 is TGTGCCTGGAGTTTATCCGGGACTAGCGGCTACGAGCAGTACTTC. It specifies CAWSLSGTSGYEQYF.

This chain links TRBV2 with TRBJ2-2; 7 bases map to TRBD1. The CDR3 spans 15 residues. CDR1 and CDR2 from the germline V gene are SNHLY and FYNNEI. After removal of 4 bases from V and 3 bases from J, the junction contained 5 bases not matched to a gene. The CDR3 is CASSAGQADTGELFF. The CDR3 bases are TGTGCCAGCAGTGCCGGACAGGCGGACACCGGGGAGCTGTTTTTT.

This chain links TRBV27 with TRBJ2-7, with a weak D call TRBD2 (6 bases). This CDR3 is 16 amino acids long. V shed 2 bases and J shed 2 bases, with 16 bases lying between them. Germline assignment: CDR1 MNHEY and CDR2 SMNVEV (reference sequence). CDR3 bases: TGTGCCAGCAGTTTAAGGTCAGCGGGTTCGGCCTACGAGCAGTACTTC. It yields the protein CASSLRSAGSAYEQYF.

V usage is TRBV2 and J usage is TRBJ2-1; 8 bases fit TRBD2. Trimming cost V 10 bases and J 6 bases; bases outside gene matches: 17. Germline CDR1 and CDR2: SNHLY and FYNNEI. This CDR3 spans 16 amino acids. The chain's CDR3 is CAIPNNGTSSFNEQFF. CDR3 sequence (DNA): TGTGCCATCCCGAATAACGGGACTAGTAGTTTCAATGAGCAGTTCTTC.

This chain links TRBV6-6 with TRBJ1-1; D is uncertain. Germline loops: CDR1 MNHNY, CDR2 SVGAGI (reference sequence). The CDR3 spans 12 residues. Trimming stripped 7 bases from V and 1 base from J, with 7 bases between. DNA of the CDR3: TGTGCCAGCACCGTTAAGAACACTGAAGCTTTCTTT. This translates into CASTVKNTEAFF.

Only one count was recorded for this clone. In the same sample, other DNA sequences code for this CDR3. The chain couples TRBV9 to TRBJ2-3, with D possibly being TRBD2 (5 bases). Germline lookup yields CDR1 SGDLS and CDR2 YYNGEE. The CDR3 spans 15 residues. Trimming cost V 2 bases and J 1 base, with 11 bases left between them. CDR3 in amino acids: CASSVSGGGTDTQYF. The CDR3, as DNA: TGTGCCAGCAGCGTGAGCGGTGGAGGCACAGATACGCAGTATTTT.

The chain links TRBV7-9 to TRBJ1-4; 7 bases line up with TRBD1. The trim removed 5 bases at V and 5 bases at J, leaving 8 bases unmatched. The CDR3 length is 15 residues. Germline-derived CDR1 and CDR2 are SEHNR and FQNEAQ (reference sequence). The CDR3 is CASSPGQVGNEKLFF. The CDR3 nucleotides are TGTGCCAGCAGCCCCGGACAGGTCGGCAATGAAAAACTGTTTTTT. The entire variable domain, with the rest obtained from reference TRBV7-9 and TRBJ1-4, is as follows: DTGVSQNPRHKITKRGQNVTFRCDPISEHNRLYWYRQTLGQGPEFLTYFQNEAQLEKSRLLSDRFSAERPKGSFSTLEIQRTEQGDSAMYLCASSPGQVGNEKLFFGSGTQLSVL.

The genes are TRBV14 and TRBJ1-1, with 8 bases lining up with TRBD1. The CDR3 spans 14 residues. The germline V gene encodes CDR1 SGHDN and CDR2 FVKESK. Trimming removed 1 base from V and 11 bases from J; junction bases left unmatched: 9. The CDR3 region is CASSQVYGTGLAFF. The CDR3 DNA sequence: TGTGCCAGCAGCCAAGTATATGGGACAGGTCTTGCTTTCTTT.

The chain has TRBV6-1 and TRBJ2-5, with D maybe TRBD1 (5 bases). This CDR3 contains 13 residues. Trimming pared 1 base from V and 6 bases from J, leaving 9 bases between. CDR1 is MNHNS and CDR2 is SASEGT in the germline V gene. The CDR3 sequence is CASSEEGRQTQYF. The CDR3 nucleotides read TGTGCCAGCAGTGAAGAGGGGCGGCAGACCCAGTACTTC.

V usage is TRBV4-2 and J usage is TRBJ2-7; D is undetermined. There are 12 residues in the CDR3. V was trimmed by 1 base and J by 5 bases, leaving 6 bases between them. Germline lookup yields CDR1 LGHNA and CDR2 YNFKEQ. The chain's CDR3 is CASSQGENEQYF. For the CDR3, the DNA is TGTGCCAGCAGCCAAGGAGAAAACGAGCAGTACTTC.

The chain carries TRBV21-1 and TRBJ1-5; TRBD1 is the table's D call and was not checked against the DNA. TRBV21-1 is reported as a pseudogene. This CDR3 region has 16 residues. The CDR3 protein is CASSKGAGASNQPQHF. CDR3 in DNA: TGTGCCAGCAGCAAAGGTGCAGGGGCAAGCAATCAGCCCCAGCATTTT.

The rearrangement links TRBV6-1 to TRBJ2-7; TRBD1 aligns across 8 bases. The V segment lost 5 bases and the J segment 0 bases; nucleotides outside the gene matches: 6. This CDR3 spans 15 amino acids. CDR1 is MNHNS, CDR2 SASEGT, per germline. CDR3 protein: CASSKLTGASYEQYF. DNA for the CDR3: TGTGCCAGCAGTAAACTGACAGGGGCCTCCTACGAGCAGTACTTC.